The 17 T cell receptor beta chains below were found in one sample sequenced in a study of shared clonotypes between healthy human individuals. Profiling relied on immunoSEQ multiplex PCR, and the TCRdb table lists in-frame clones only, not all of them. The sample shows more than 1,200,000 clones, approximately 98.5% of them seen only once. Sample: naive CD4+ T cells sorted from blood. The sample's subset: CD45RA+ positively selected. These receptors were obtained from a man aged 25 to 45 in good health.

The chain links TRBV9 to TRBJ2-3, with 8 nucleotides matching TRBD1. CDR1 and CDR2 (germline): SGDLS, YYNGEE. V dropped 3 bases and J dropped 2; count of bases not matched to a gene: 5. The length of the CDR3 is 15 residues. CDR3 nucleotide sequence: TGTGCCAGCAGCGCCGGACAGGGCGCCACAGATACGCAGTATTTT. Translated: CASSAGQGATDTQYF.

This chain joins TRBV7-8 and TRBJ2-7; 9 nucleotides match TRBD2. The CDR3 length is 17 residues. V was clipped by 1 base and J by 6 bases; unmatched bases: 13. Germline V lookup: CDR1 SGHVS, CDR2 FQNEAQ. Written as DNA, the CDR3 is TGTGCCAGCAGCTTAGGCCGGACCCCGGGACTAGCTCGCGAGCAGTACTTC. Translation: CASSLGRTPGLAREQYF.

The V and J genes are TRBV6-5 and TRBJ2-1, with no clear D. This CDR3 is built from 14 residues. The germline V gene encodes CDR1 MNHEY and CDR2 SVGAGI. V lost 3 bases to trimming and J lost 7 bases, with 13 bases between them. In DNA form, the CDR3 reads TGTGCCAGCAGTTATAGACGGGCCGGGAATGAGCAGTTCTTC. As protein: CASSYRRAGNEQFF.

The chain carries TRBV5-1 and TRBJ2-7, with 8 bases that match TRBD1. The CDR3 has 14 amino acids. Germline assignment: CDR1 SGHRS and CDR2 YFSETQ. Germline trimming cut 7 bases from V and 3 bases from J; bases unmatched to any gene: 9. The DNA of the CDR3 is TGCGCCAGCCACGCCCCGGACAGGGTCTACGAGCAGTACTTC. Translated, it gives CASHAPDRVYEQYF.

The chain has TRBV30 and TRBJ1-3, with D hard to call. Deletions cut 2 bases from V and 4 bases from J, with 9 bases between. This CDR3 spans 13 amino acids. Looked up from germline, CDR1 is GTSNPN and CDR2 is SVGIG (reference sequence). CDR3 loop: CAWSRRQGNTIYF. The CDR3 DNA reads as TGTGCCTGGAGTCGGCGTCAAGGAAACACCATATATTTT.

The genes are TRBV25-1 and TRBJ2-7; D gene unclear. Trimming removed 4 bases from V and 2 bases from J, with 9 bases in between. The CDR3 runs 13 residues. Germline lookup yields CDR1 MGHDK and CDR2 SYGVNS. The CDR3 DNA follows: TGTGCCAGCAGTGCTTACGGTACCTACGAGCAGTACTTC. This sequence encodes CASSAYGTYEQYF.

This chain links TRBV5-4 with TRBJ2-7; D is tentatively TRBD1 or TRBD2 (8 bases each). In germline, CDR1 is SGHNT, CDR2 YYREEE (reference sequence). V lost 4 bases and J 2 bases, leaving 16 bases between the germline ends. The CDR3 sequence is 15 residues long. CDR3 protein: CASSPGGTGPYEQYF. The DNA for the CDR3 is TGTGCCAGCAGCCCGGGGGGGACAGGACCCTACGAGCAGTACTTC.

The CDR3 coding sequence is TGTGCCAGCAGCCAACCGGGACTCCAACAAGAGACCCAGTACTTC. The encoded protein is CASSQPGLQQETQYF. This chain joins TRBV5-4 and TRBJ2-5; D is possibly TRBD2 (6 bases). Germline values: CDR1 SGHNT, CDR2 YYREEE (reference sequence). The length of the CDR3 is 15 residues. V was trimmed by 4 bases and J by 2 bases, leaving 15 bases between them.

The rearrangement links TRBV5-1 to TRBJ2-7, with D maybe TRBD1 (5 bases). CDR3 length: 16 residues. Germline CDR1 SGHRS, CDR2 YFSETQ. Trimming removed 1 base at V and 3 bases at J, with 17 bases between. Here the CDR3 DNA reads TGCGCCAGCAGCTTGCGAAGTACAGGCCGACTCTACGAGCAGTACTTC. Its translation is CASSLRSTGRLYEQYF. Drawing the rest from reference TRBV5-1 and TRBJ2-7, the complete variable domain is KAGVTQTPRYLIKTRGQQVTLSCSPISGHRSVSWYQQTPGQGLQFLFEYFSETQRNKGNFPGRFSGRQFSNSRSEMNVSTLELGDSALYLCASSLRSTGRLYEQYFGPGTRLTVT.

The V and J genes are TRBV9 and TRBJ1-1, with D possibly TRBD1 on 5 matching bases. This CDR3 contains 12 residues. Trimming cost V 4 bases and J 8 bases, with 12 bases left between them. In germline, CDR1 is SGDLS, CDR2 YYNGEE. The CDR3 is CASSRRGREAFF. The DNA of the CDR3 is TGTGCCAGCAGCCGTAGGGGCAGAGAAGCTTTCTTT.

A note on this clone: Other DNA sequences in this specimen translate into the identical CDR3. The J gene is TRBJ2-7, the V gene TRBV5-6; the D call may be TRBD1 or TRBD2 (5 bases each). Germline values: CDR1 SGHDT, CDR2 YYEEEE. V was shortened by 2 bases and J by 1 base, with 10 bases between the two germline ends. The CDR3 contains 14 residues. The CDR3 nucleotides are TGTGCCAGCAGCTTTGGGGGACGGTCCTACGAGCAGTACTTC. Translating gives CASSFGGRSYEQYF.

The V call is TRBV27, the J call TRBJ2-2; TRBD2 is a possible D gene (5 bases). Trimming removed 2 bases from V and 5 bases from J, with 15 bases in between. Looked up from germline, CDR1 is MNHEY and CDR2 is SMNVEV (reference sequence). This CDR3 contains 16 residues. CDR3 amino acids: CASSLSSGSQTGELFF. The CDR3 nucleotides read TGTGCCAGCAGTTTAAGTTCGGGGTCACAGACCGGGGAGCTGTTTTTT.

This chain links TRBV7-6 with TRBJ2-1; 9 nucleotides match TRBD2. Trimming cost V 5 bases and J 3 bases; bases outside gene matches: 8. This CDR3 contains 16 residues. CDR1 and CDR2 (germline): SGHVS, FNYEAQ. The CDR3 reads CASSPTSGPNYNEQFF. In nucleotides, the CDR3 is TGTGCCAGCAGCCCCACTAGCGGGCCGAACTACAATGAGCAGTTCTTC.

This chain uses TRBV6-6 with TRBJ2-3; TRBD2 matches 10 bases. V was clipped by 7 bases and J by 3 bases; unmatched bases: 7. Germline lookup yields CDR1 MNHNY and CDR2 SVGAGI (reference sequence). The CDR3 consists of 15 residues. In DNA, the CDR3 is TGTGCCAGCACCTTGGGACTAGCGCCAACAGATACGCAGTATTTT. This encodes CASTLGLAPTDTQYF.

Regarding this clone: One end of the junction does not line up with germline, which may come from a read error. V usage is TRBV27 and J usage is TRBJ2-7; 10 bases are a match to TRBD2. The CDR3 spans 14 residues. CDR1 and CDR2 (germline): MNHEY, SMNVEV (reference sequence). The CDR3 is CTSSLASGRYEQYF. In DNA form, the CDR3 reads TGTACCAGCAGTTTGGCTAGCGGGAGATACGAGCAGTACTTC.

This clone was detected only once. The rearrangement joins TRBV18 to TRBJ2-3; perhaps TRBD2 as D (5 bases). The ends were cut back, 5 bases at V and 2 bases at J, with 14 bases in the middle. The germline gives CDR1 KGHSH, CDR2 LQKENI. CDR3 length equals 15 residues. The DNA of the CDR3 is TGTGCCAGCTCAGTGAATAGCGTACCCACAGATACGCAGTATTTT. Amino acids: CASSVNSVPTDTQYF.

V and J are TRBV5-4 and TRBJ1-4; perhaps TRBD1 as D (5 bases). Germline V gene sequence: CDR1 SGHNT, CDR2 YYREEE (reference sequence). This CDR3 comprises 16 residues. Trimming pared 4 bases from V and 0 bases from J, leaving 13 bases between. The DNA of the CDR3 is TGTGCCAGCAGCCACGGGGGGGATGCAACTAATGAAAAACTGTTTTTT. It encodes CASSHGGDATNEKLFF.